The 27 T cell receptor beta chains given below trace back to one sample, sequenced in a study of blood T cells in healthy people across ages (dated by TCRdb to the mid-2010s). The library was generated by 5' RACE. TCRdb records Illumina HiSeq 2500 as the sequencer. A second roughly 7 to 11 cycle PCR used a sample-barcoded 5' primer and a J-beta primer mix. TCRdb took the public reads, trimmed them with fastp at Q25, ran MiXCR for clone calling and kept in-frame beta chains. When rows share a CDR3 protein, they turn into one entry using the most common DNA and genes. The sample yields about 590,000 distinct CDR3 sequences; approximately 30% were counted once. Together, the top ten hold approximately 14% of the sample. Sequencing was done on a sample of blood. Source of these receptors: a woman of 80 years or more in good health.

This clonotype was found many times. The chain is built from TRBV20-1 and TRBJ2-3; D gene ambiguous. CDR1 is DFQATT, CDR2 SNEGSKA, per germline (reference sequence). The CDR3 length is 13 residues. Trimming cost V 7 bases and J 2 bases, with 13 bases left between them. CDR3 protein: CSGRPIATDTQYF. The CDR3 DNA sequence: TGCAGTGGACGCCCAATAGCCACAGATACGCAGTATTTT.

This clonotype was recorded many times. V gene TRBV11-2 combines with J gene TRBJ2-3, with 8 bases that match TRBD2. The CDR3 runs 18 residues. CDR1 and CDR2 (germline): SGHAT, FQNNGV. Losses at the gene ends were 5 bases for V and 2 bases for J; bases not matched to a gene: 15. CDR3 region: CASSPRPLAGSYTDTQYF. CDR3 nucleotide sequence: TGTGCCAGCAGCCCGCGCCCCTTAGCGGGGTCCTACACAGATACGCAGTATTTT.

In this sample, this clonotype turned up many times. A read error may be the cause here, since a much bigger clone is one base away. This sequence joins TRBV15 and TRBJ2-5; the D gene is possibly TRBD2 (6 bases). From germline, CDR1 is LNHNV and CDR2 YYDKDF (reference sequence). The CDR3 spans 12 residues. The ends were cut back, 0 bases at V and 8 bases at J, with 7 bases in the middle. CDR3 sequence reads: CATSRDSGTQYF. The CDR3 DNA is TGTGCCACCAGCAGAGATAGCGGTACCCAGTACTTC. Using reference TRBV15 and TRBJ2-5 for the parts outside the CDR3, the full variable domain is DAMVIQNPRYQVTQFGKPVTLSCSQTLNHNVMYWYQQKSSQAPKLLFHYYDKDFNNEADTPDNFQSRRPNTSFCFLDIRSPGLGDTAMYLCATSRDSGTQYFGPGTRLLVL.

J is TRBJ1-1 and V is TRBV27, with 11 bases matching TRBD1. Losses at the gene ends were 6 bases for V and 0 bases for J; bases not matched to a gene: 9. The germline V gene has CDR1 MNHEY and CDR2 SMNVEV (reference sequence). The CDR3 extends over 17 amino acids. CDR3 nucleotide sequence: TGTGCCAGCAGGAGGGGACAGGGGGTAATATTGAACACTGAAGCTTTCTTT. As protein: CASRRGQGVILNTEAFF.

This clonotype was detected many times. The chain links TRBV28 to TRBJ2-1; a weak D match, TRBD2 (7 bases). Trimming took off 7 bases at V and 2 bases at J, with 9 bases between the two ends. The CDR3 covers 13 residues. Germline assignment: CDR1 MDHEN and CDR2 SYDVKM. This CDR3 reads CASKGGAYNEQFF. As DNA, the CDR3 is TGTGCCAGCAAAGGGGGGGCCTACAATGAGCAGTTCTTC. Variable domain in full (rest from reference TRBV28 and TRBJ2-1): DVKVTQSSRYLVKRTGEKVFLECVQDMDHENMFWYRQDPGLGLRLIYFSYDVKMKEKGDIPEGYSVSREKKERFSLILESASTNQTSMYLCASKGGAYNEQFFGPGTRLTVL.

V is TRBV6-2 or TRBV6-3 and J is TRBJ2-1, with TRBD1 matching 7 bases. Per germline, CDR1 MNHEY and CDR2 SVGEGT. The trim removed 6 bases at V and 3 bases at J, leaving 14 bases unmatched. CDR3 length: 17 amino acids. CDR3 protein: CASSAVQQGKVYNEQFF. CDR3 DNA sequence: TGTGCCAGCAGCGCTGTGCAACAGGGGAAGGTCTACAATGAGCAGTTCTTC.

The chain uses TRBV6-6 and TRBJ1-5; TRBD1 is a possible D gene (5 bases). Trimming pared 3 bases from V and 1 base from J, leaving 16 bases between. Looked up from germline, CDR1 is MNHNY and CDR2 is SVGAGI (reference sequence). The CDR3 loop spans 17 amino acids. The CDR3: CASSYSVGRESNQPQHF. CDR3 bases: TGTGCCAGCAGTTATTCAGTGGGCAGGGAAAGCAATCAGCCCCAGCATTTT.

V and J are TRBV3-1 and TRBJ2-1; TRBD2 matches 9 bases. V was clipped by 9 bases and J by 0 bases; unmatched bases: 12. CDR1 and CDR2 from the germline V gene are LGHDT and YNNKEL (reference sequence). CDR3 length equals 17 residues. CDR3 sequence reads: CASSRLAEGSSYNEQFF. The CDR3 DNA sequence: TGTGCCAGTTCCAGACTAGCGGAGGGGAGCTCCTACAATGAGCAGTTCTTC.

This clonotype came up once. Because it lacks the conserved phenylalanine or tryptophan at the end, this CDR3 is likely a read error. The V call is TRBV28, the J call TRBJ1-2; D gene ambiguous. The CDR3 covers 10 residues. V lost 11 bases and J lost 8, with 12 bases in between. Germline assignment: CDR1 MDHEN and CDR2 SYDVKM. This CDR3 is CAAGDWGYTV. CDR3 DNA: TGTGCCGCAGGCGATTGGGGCTACACCGTC.

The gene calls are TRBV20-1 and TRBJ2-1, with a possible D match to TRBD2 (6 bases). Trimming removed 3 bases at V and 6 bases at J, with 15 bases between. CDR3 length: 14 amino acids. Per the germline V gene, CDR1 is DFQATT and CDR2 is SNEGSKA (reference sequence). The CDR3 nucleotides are TGCAGTGCTAGGCGGCCGGGACTGGCCAATGAGCAGTTCTTC. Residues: CSARRPGLANEQFF.

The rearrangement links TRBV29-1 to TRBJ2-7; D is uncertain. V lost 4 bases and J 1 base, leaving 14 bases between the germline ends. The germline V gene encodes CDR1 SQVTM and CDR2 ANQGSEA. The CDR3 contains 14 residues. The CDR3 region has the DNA TGCAGCGTTGTGTACGCGTCCGAATCCTACGAGCAGTACTTC. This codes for CSVVYASESYEQYF.

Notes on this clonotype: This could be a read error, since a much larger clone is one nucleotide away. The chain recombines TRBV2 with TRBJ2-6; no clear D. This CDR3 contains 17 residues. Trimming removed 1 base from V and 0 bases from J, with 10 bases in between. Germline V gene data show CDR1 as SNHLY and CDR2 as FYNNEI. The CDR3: CASSEGRAFSGANVLTF. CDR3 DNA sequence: TGTGCCAGCAGTGAAGGAAGGGCTTTCTCTGGGGCCAACGTCCTGACTTTC.

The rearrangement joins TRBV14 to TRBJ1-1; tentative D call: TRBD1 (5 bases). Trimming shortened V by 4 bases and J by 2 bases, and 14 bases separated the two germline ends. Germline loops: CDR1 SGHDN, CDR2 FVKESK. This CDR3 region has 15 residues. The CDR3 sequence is CASSPLIGTNTEAFF. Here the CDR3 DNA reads TGTGCCAGCAGCCCCTTAATCGGGACTAACACTGAAGCTTTCTTT.

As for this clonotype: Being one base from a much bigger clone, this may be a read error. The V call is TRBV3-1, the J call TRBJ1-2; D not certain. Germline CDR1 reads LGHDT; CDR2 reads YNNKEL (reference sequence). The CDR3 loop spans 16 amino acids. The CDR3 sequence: CASNQGLRGVNYGYTF. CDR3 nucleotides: TGTGCCAGCAACCAAGGGTTACGCGGAGTCAACTATGGCTACACCTTC.

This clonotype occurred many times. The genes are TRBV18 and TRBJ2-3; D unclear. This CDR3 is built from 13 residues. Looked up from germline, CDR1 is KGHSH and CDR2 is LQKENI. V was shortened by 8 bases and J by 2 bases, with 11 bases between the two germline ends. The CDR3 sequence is CASSPPSTDTQYF. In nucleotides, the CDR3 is TGTGCCAGCAGCCCCCCATCCACAGATACGCAGTATTTT.

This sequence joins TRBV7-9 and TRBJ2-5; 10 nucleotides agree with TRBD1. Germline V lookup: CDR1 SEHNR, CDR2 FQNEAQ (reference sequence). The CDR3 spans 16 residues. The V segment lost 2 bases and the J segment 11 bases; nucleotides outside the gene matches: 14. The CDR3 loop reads CASSLLLGQGMNEQYF. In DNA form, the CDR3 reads TGTGCCAGCAGCTTATTGCTGGGACAGGGGATGAATGAGCAGTACTTC. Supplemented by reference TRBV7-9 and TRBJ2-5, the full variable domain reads DTGVSQNPRHKITKRGQNVTFRCDPISEHNRLYWYRQTLGQGPEFLTYFQNEAQLEKSRLLSDRFSAERPKGSFSTLEIQRTEQGDSAMYLCASSLLLGQGMNEQYFGPGTRLLVL.

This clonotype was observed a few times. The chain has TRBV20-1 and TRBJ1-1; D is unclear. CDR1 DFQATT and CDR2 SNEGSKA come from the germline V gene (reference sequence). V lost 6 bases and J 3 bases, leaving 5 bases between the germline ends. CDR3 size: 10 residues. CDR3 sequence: CSAVYTEAFF. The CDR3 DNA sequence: TGCAGTGCAGTTTACACTGAAGCTTTCTTT.

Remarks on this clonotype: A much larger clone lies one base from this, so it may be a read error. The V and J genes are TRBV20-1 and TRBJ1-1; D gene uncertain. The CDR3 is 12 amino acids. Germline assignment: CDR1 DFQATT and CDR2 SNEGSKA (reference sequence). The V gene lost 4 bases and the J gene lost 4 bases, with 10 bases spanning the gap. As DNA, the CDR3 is TGCAGTGCTATGGAGGCTGTCACTGAAGCTTTCTTT. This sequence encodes CSAMEAVTEAFF.

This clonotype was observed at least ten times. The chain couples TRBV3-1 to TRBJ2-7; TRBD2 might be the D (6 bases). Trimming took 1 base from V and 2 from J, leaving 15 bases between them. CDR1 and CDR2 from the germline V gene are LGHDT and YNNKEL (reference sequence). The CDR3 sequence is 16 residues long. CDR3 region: CASSQGRIAVTYEQYF. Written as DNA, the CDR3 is TGTGCCAGCAGCCAAGGGAGGATAGCGGTGACCTACGAGCAGTACTTC.

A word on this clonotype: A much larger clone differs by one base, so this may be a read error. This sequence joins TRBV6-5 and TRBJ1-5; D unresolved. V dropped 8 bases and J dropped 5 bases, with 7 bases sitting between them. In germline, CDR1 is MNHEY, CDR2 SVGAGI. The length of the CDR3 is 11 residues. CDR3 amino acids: CASGDYQPQHF. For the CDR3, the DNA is TGTGCCAGCGGGGATTATCAGCCCCAGCATTTT.

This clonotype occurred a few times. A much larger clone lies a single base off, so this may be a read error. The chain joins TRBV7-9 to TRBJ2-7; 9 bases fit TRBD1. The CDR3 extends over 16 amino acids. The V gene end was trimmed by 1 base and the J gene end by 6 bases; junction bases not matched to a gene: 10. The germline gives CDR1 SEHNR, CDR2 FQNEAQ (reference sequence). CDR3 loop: CASSLVRGQGVLEQYF. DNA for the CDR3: TGTGCCAGCAGCTTAGTTCGGGGACAGGGAGTACTCGAGCAGTACTTC.

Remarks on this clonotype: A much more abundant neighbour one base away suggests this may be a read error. The CDR3 nucleotides are TGTGCCAGCAGCCCAGACAATAACTATGGCTACACCTTC. Translating gives CASSPDNNYGYTF. The chain joins TRBV7-2 to TRBJ1-2; no reliable D call. Trimming shortened V by 5 bases and J by 1 base, and 8 bases separated the two germline ends. CDR3 length: 13 amino acids. In germline, CDR1 is SGHTA, CDR2 FQGNSA.

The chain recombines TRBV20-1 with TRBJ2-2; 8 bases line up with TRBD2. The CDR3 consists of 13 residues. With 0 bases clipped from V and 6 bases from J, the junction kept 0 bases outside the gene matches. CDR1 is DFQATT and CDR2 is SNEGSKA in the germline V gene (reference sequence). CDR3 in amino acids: CSAREAGAGELFF. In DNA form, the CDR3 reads TGCAGTGCTAGAGAAGCGGGGGCCGGGGAGCTGTTTTTT.

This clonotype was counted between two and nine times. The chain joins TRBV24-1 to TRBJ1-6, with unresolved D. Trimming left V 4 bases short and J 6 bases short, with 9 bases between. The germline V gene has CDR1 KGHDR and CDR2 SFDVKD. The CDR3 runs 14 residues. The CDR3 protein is CATSESRGNSPLHF. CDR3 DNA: TGTGCCACCAGTGAGAGTCGGGGTAATTCACCCCTCCACTTT.

The DNA of the CDR3 is TGTGCCATCAGCAAAGCGGCACAGTCGAACACTGAAGCTTTCTTT. Translation gives CAISKAAQSNTEAFF. V usage is TRBV10-3 and J usage is TRBJ1-1; D remains ambiguous. This CDR3 has 15 amino acids. Germline assignment: CDR1 ENHRY and CDR2 SYGVKD. V lost 6 bases, J lost 1 base, and 15 bases lay in between.

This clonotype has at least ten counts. CDR3 in amino acids: CASSVDREGYGYTF. The CDR3 DNA reads TGTGCCAGCAGTGTCGACAGGGAGGGCTATGGCTACACCTTC. The chain recombines TRBV6-1 with TRBJ1-2; TRBD1 matches at 7 bases. The germline gives CDR1 MNHNS, CDR2 SASEGT. The CDR3 loop spans 14 amino acids. V lost 4 bases and J lost 4; bases outside the gene matches: 6.

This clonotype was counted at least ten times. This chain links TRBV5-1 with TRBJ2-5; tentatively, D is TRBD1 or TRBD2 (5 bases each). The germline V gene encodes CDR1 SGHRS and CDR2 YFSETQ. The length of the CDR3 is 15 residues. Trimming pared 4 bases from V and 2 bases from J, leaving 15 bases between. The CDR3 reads CASSLQPGPQETQYF. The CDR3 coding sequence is TGCGCCAGCAGCCTTCAGCCGGGACCGCAAGAGACCCAGTACTTC. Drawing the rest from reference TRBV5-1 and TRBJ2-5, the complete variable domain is KAGVTQTPRYLIKTRGQQVTLSCSPISGHRSVSWYQQTPGQGLQFLFEYFSETQRNKGNFPGRFSGRQFSNSRSEMNVSTLELGDSALYLCASSLQPGPQETQYFGPGTRLLVL.